A single sample gave rise to the 32 T cell receptor beta chains below, sequenced in a study of CD4 T cells in relation to SARS-CoV-2 and coronaviruses. These receptors are not linked to any known antigen. CD4+ T cells from unexposed donors were obtained before the COVID-19 pandemic (2011-2018). Isolation of CD4+ T cells took place after less than twelve days in culture. Measured with immunoSEQ multiplex PCR; TCRdb has only the in-frame clones, and not every one. Here the sample spans around 23,000 clones, 75% to 85% being singletons. Sequencing was carried out using CD4+ T cells from PBMCs, cultured in vitro. All receptors come from a human donor in good health.

This chain links TRBV20-1 with TRBJ2-7; no firm D call. This CDR3 is 9 amino acids long. Germline V lookup: CDR1 DFQATT, CDR2 SNEGSKA (reference sequence). The CDR3 loop is CRIMYEQYF. The CDR3 DNA reads TGCAGGATTATGTACGAGCAGTACTTC.

In nucleotides, the CDR3 is TGTGCCAGCAGCCCCGGACATACGAACACTGAAGCTTTCTTT. Protein: CASSPGHTNTEAFF. This chain links TRBV3-1 (or the pseudogene TRBV3-2) with TRBJ1-1; tentative D call: TRBD1 (5 bases). The CDR3 covers 14 residues. Germline lookup yields CDR1 LGHDT and CDR2 YNNKEL (reference sequence). Trimming took 4 bases from V and 1 from J, leaving 10 bases between them.

CDR3 protein: CASSGQGEETQYF. In DNA form, the CDR3 reads TGTGCCAGCAGTGGACAGGGGGAAGAGACCCAGTACTTC. The rearrangement uses TRBV25-1 and TRBJ2-5, with TRBD1 matching 9 bases. The V segment lost 4 bases and the J segment 3 bases; nucleotides outside the gene matches: 0. Germline V gene lookup returns CDR1 MGHDK and CDR2 SYGVNS. The CDR3 sequence is 13 residues long. Together with reference TRBV25-1 and TRBJ2-5, the CDR3 gives the full variable domain: EADIYQTPRYLVIGTGKKITLECSQTMGHDKMYWYQQDPGMELHLIHYSYGVNSTEKGDLSSESTVSRIRTEHFPLTLESARPSHTSQYLCASSGQGEETQYFGPGTRLLVL.

This clone has just a few counts. The rearrangement uses TRBV28 and TRBJ2-7; the D gene is possibly TRBD1 (5 bases). This CDR3 spans 12 amino acids. The V and J ends lost 8 bases and 6 bases respectively, with 14 bases between them. Germline values: CDR1 MDHEN, CDR2 SYDVKM. In DNA, the CDR3 is TGTGCCAGCCAGGGCCCCCTCGGCGAGCAGTACTTC. Its protein product is CASQGPLGEQYF.

For the CDR3, the DNA is TGTGCCAGCTCAGGTCGGGGGACGGCGGGCTCCTACGAGCAGTACTTC. Protein product: CASSGRGTAGSYEQYF. J is TRBJ2-7 and V is TRBV18; D is possibly TRBD2 (6 bases). The CDR3 sequence is 16 residues long. V lost 5 bases to trimming and J lost 0 bases, with 17 bases between them. The germline V gene has CDR1 KGHSH and CDR2 LQKENI.

The genes are TRBV30 and TRBJ1-1, with D perhaps matching TRBD1 (6 bases). Germline values: CDR1 GTSNPN, CDR2 SVGIG (reference sequence). The CDR3 is 14 residues long. Trimming stripped 0 bases from V and 0 bases from J, with 8 bases between. CDR3 amino acids: CAWSVTGLNTEAFF. DNA of the CDR3: TGTGCCTGGAGTGTAACAGGGCTGAACACTGAAGCTTTCTTT.

The chain combines TRBV19 with TRBJ2-1, with 15 bases aligning to TRBD2. V was pared by 5 bases and J by 3 bases, with 5 bases of the junction left unmatched. The germline V gene encodes CDR1 LNHDA and CDR2 SQIVND (reference sequence). This CDR3 contains 17 residues. The CDR3 protein is CASSVGLAGGLYNEQFF. Here the CDR3 DNA reads TGTGCCAGTAGTGTTGGACTAGCGGGAGGGCTCTACAATGAGCAGTTCTTC.

The CDR3 protein is CASRRGPSYEQYF. The CDR3 DNA follows: TGTGCCAGCAGACGCGGGCCCTCCTACGAGCAGTACTTC. The chain couples TRBV6-5 to TRBJ2-7; TRBD2 is a possible D gene (5 bases). This CDR3 is built from 13 residues. V shed 6 bases and J shed 0 bases, with 9 bases lying between them. Looked up from germline, CDR1 is MNHEY and CDR2 is SVGAGI.

CDR3 residues: CASSLNNSPLHF. CDR3 in DNA: TGTGCCAGCAGTTTAAATAATTCACCCCTCCACTTT. J is TRBJ1-6 and V is TRBV12-3 or TRBV12-4; D remains ambiguous. This CDR3 is built from 12 residues. V lost 2 bases, J lost 5 bases, and 1 base lay in between.

V usage is TRBV5-5 and J usage is TRBJ1-2; TRBD1 might be the D (5 bases). The CDR3 loop spans 17 amino acids. CDR1 SGHKS and CDR2 YYEKEE come from the germline V gene (reference sequence). Between the trimmed V and J ends, which lost 0 bases and 2 bases, there was a span of 17 bases. This CDR3 reads CASSLGQSRYENYGYTF. The CDR3 bases are TGTGCCAGCAGCTTGGGACAGAGCCGGTACGAAAACTATGGCTACACCTTC.

The V call is TRBV13, the J call TRBJ1-6, with 8 bases lining up with TRBD1. This CDR3 is built from 15 residues. Germline V gene lookup returns CDR1 PRHDT and CDR2 FYEKMQ (reference sequence). V shed 5 bases, J shed 10 bases, and the junction held 10 bases outside the gene matches. The CDR3 DNA sequence: TGTGCCAGCAGCCACGGACAGGGATCTAGCTCACCCCTCCACTTT. Amino acid sequence: CASSHGQGSSSPLHF.

This rearrangement joins TRBV9 to TRBJ2-5; maybe TRBD2 (5 bases). Trimming cost V 0 bases and J 1 base, with 16 bases left between them. This CDR3 is 17 amino acids long. The germline V gene has CDR1 SGDLS and CDR2 YYNGEE. The CDR3 region is CASSVGGGSGVQETQYF. CDR3 DNA sequence: TGTGCCAGCAGCGTAGGTGGAGGCTCCGGAGTCCAAGAGACCCAGTACTTC.

The rearrangement uses TRBV12-3 or TRBV12-4 and TRBJ1-2, with D unclear. Trimming left V 1 base short and J 8 bases short, with 11 bases between. The CDR3 spans 13 residues. CDR3 nucleotide sequence: TGTGCCAGCAGTTTAGGTGTCAGGAGAGGCTACACCTTC. This encodes CASSLGVRRGYTF.

The rearrangement links TRBV20-1 to TRBJ2-7, with D tentatively TRBD2 (5 bases). Germline lookup yields CDR1 DFQATT and CDR2 SNEGSKA (reference sequence). The CDR3 length is 15 residues. Trimming stripped 3 bases from V and 4 bases from J, with 19 bases between. The CDR3 DNA reads TGCAGTGCTAGTCGTGCGTGGAACGGGATTTACGAGCAGTACTTC. Translated: CSASRAWNGIYEQYF.

This clone was seen only once. The gene calls are TRBV5-4 and TRBJ2-6; D is ambiguous. There are 14 residues in the CDR3. The V and J ends lost 0 bases and 0 bases respectively, with 1 base between them. Germline V gives CDR1 SGHNT, CDR2 YYREEE (reference sequence). The chain's CDR3 is CASSLASGANVLTF. DNA for the CDR3: TGTGCCAGCAGCTTGGCCTCTGGGGCCAACGTCCTGACTTTC.

CDR3 residues: CASSNAPEAFF. The CDR3, as DNA: TGTGCCAGCAGCAATGCCCCCGAAGCTTTCTTT. This chain joins TRBV6-5 and TRBJ1-1, with D hard to call. Trimming shortened V by 6 bases and J by 8 bases, and 10 bases separated the two germline ends. Germline V CDR1 and CDR2: MNHEY, SVGAGI. CDR3 length equals 11 residues.

The chain links TRBV6-5 to TRBJ1-5, with 7 bases lining up with TRBD1. V dropped 5 bases and J dropped 3; count of bases not matched to a gene: 7. Germline loops: CDR1 MNHEY, CDR2 SVGAGI. This CDR3 spans 15 amino acids. The CDR3 DNA reads TGTGCCAGCAGTCACAGGGGTAGGGACAATCAGCCCCAGCATTTT. This translates into CASSHRGRDNQPQHF.

V is TRBV29-1 and J is TRBJ1-1; D is perhaps TRBD1 (5 bases). V was shortened by 7 bases and J by 1 base, with 10 bases between the two germline ends. The CDR3 runs 12 residues. From germline, CDR1 is SQVTM and CDR2 ANQGSEA. CDR3 loop: CSAGTANTEAFF. In DNA, the CDR3 is TGCAGCGCTGGGACGGCGAACACTGAAGCTTTCTTT.

The rearrangement uses TRBV5-1 and TRBJ2-1, with TRBD2 matching over 7 bases. V was clipped by 2 bases and J by 13 bases; unmatched bases: 12. Per germline, CDR1 SGHRS and CDR2 YFSETQ. This CDR3 contains 14 residues. CDR3 protein: CASSFEVERGRQFF. The CDR3 nucleotides read TGCGCCAGCAGCTTCGAAGTCGAGCGGGGACGACAGTTCTTC.

This chain links TRBV24-1 with TRBJ1-4; D perhaps matches TRBD1 (5 bases). Germline lookup yields CDR1 KGHDR and CDR2 SFDVKD. V lost 5 bases to trimming and J lost 6 bases, with 15 bases between them. The CDR3 covers 15 residues. The CDR3 spells CATSGSGTGYEKLFF. The CDR3 DNA sequence: TGTGCCACCAGTGGGTCCGGGACGGGGTATGAAAAACTGTTTTTT.

This rearrangement joins TRBV7-9 to TRBJ2-3; 11 nucleotides line up with TRBD2. Trimming at V came to 1 base and at J to 6 bases, leaving 3 bases not matched to a gene. The germline V gene encodes CDR1 SEHNR and CDR2 FQNEAQ (reference sequence). The CDR3 consists of 15 residues. The CDR3 sequence: CASSLGGTSGDTQYF. Here the CDR3 DNA reads TGTGCCAGCAGCTTAGGAGGGACTAGCGGTGATACGCAGTATTTT.

This clone was recorded a few times. The CDR3 region is CASSESGTSTDTQYF. As DNA, the CDR3 is TGCGCCAGCAGTGAGTCCGGGACTAGCACAGATACGCAGTATTTT. V is TRBV10-1 and J is TRBJ2-3; tentatively, D is TRBD2 (6 bases). CDR1 and CDR2 (germline): WNHNN, SYGVQD (reference sequence). V dropped 0 bases and J dropped 0 bases, with 7 bases sitting between them. This CDR3 comprises 15 residues.

This chain uses TRBV6-5 with TRBJ1-1; D is uncertain. V was pared by 4 bases and J by 5 bases, with 11 bases between. The CDR3 has 13 amino acids. Germline CDR1 reads MNHEY; CDR2 reads SVGAGI. The DNA for the CDR3 is TGTGCCAGCAGTTCCGAGCGCGGGACTGAAGCTTTCTTT. Translating gives CASSSERGTEAFF.

This chain links TRBV9 with TRBJ1-1, with unresolved D. Germline CDR1 is SGDLS and CDR2 is YYNGEE. The CDR3 is 12 amino acids. Trimming shortened V by 0 bases and J by 7 bases, and 7 bases separated the two germline ends. The CDR3 spells CASSVELGEAFF. The CDR3 DNA reads as TGTGCCAGCAGCGTAGAATTGGGTGAAGCTTTCTTT.

The chain has TRBV5-6 and TRBJ2-5; 12 bases are shared with TRBD2. V shed 4 bases and J 9 bases; nucleotides not matched to a gene: 16. CDR1 and CDR2 from the germline V gene are SGHDT and YYEEEE. CDR3 length equals 17 residues. The CDR3 here is CASSPTGGTSGPRAQYF. In nucleotides, the CDR3 is TGTGCCAGCAGCCCTACGGGGGGGACTAGCGGGCCGAGGGCCCAGTACTTC.

The chain joins TRBV18 to TRBJ2-1, with 8 bases fitting TRBD2. Losses at the gene ends were 2 bases for V and 2 bases for J; bases not matched to a gene: 17. Germline CDR1 reads KGHSH; CDR2 reads LQKENI. The CDR3 has 20 residues. The CDR3 here is CASSPYTGMITSGPYNEQFF. The CDR3 DNA sequence: TGTGCCAGCTCACCATACACAGGGATGATTACTAGCGGACCCTACAATGAGCAGTTCTTC.

V is TRBV2 and J is TRBJ2-3; D might be TRBD1 or TRBD2, each matching 5 bases. Trimming took 5 bases from V and 6 from J, leaving 9 bases between them. The germline gives CDR1 SNHLY, CDR2 FYNNEI. This CDR3 contains 12 residues. The DNA for the CDR3 is TGTGCCAGCAGTCGGGACGAGGATACGCAGTATTTT. It is translated as CASSRDEDTQYF.

The chain joins TRBV19 to TRBJ1-6; D is uncertain. CDR3 size: 15 residues. In germline, CDR1 is LNHDA, CDR2 SQIVND (reference sequence). Trimming took 3 bases from V and 0 from J, leaving 6 bases between them. CDR3 protein: CASSIGSSYNSPLHF. CDR3 in DNA: TGTGCCAGTAGTATCGGGAGCTCCTATAATTCACCCCTCCACTTT.

The V and J genes are TRBV20-1 and TRBJ2-1, with D possibly being TRBD2 (6 bases). The CDR3 sequence is 16 residues long. Trimming left V 3 bases short and J 6 bases short, with 21 bases between. The germline V gene has CDR1 DFQATT and CDR2 SNEGSKA (reference sequence). The CDR3 DNA follows: TGCAGTGCTAGTTTGCAGGGAGGCCTAGGTGGCAATGAGCAGTTCTTC. Protein: CSASLQGGLGGNEQFF.

The chain recombines TRBV2 with TRBJ1-2, with D possibly being TRBD1 (6 bases). The CDR3 contains 15 residues. Looked up from germline, CDR1 is SNHLY and CDR2 is FYNNEI. Trimming shortened V by 7 bases and J by 0 bases, and 15 bases separated the two germline ends. The CDR3 DNA sequence: TGTGCCAGCAAAGGGGGGGGTTCAGCTAACTATGGCTACACCTTC. It is translated as CASKGGGSANYGYTF.

The chain links TRBV6-6 to TRBJ2-5; tentatively, D is TRBD2 (5 bases). This CDR3 contains 14 residues. Per the germline V gene, CDR1 is MNHNY and CDR2 is SVGAGI (reference sequence). With 6 bases removed from V and 4 bases from J, the gap between germline ends came to 15 bases. The CDR3 DNA sequence: TGTGCCAGCAGCCATCACCTAGAGGGAGAGACCCAGTACTTC. Protein product: CASSHHLEGETQYF.

In its sample, this clone was seen a few times. This chain uses TRBV24-1 with TRBJ1-1, with 7 bases fitting TRBD1. V dropped 3 bases and J dropped 11; count of bases not matched to a gene: 5. This CDR3 comprises 12 residues. Germline-derived CDR1 and CDR2 are KGHDR and SFDVKD. The CDR3 loop reads CATSDPQGGAFF. The CDR3 DNA sequence: TGTGCCACCAGTGATCCTCAGGGGGGGGCTTTCTTT.